This passage covers 10 T cell receptor beta chains from one sample sequenced in a study of T cell repertoires in cytomegalovirus infection. TCRdb processed the reads anew with MiXCR; each CDR3 protein has one entry. The sample records roughly 49,000 distinct CDR3 sequences, 20% to 25% being singletons. The antigens of these receptors remain unknown. The starting material was CD8+ T cells from cultured PBMCs, obtained from culture after CMV antigen stimulation. The origin of the receptors is a human donor in good health (CMV status not recorded). Some clones in this sample may be carry-over from other donors' samples.

This clonotype was picked up a small number of times. The chain joins TRBV6-5 to TRBJ1-2; the D gene is possibly TRBD1 (5 bases). The CDR3 spans 13 residues. V lost 7 bases and J lost 7, with 16 bases in between. Germline CDR1 MNHEY, CDR2 SVGAGI. CDR3: CASTLGTRSGYTF. Here the CDR3 DNA reads TGTGCCAGCACCTTAGGGACCCGGAGTGGCTACACCTTC.

This clonotype was seen more than once but under ten times. This chain links TRBV7-2 with TRBJ2-7; D is uncertain. CDR3 length: 14 amino acids. Trimming left V 1 base short and J 2 bases short, with 9 bases between. Germline-derived CDR1 and CDR2 are SGHTA and FQGNSA. The CDR3 sequence: CASSLGPATYEQYF. For the CDR3, the DNA is TGTGCCAGCAGCTTAGGTCCAGCTACCTACGAGCAGTACTTC. Full variable domain (remainder filled in from reference TRBV7-2 and TRBJ2-7): GAGVSQSPSNKVTEKGKDVELRCDPISGHTALYWYRQSLGQGLEFLIYFQGNSAPDKSGLPSDRFSAERTGGSVSTLTIQRTQQEDSAVYLCASSLGPATYEQYFGPGTRLTVT.

In its sample, this clonotype was seen a few times. The CDR3 coding sequence is TGTGCCAGCACCCCTCGGGACTACTCACCCCTCCACTTT. Encoded protein: CASTPRDYSPLHF. The rearrangement links TRBV6-1 to TRBJ1-6; the D gene is possibly TRBD1 (5 bases). The V end was cut by 7 bases, the J end by 10 bases, with 14 bases between. CDR1 and CDR2 (germline): MNHNS, SASEGT. The CDR3 runs to 13 residues.

The CDR3: CASDAGTGSGEQYF. CDR3 DNA: TGTGCCAGCGACGCTGGGACAGGGTCGGGGGAGCAGTACTTC. The V gene is TRBV6-2 or TRBV6-3, the J gene TRBJ2-7, with 9 bases lining up with TRBD1. This CDR3 spans 14 amino acids. With V trimmed by 8 bases and J by 7 bases, 12 bases remained unmatched. The germline CDR1 and CDR2 sequences are MNHEY and SVGEGT.

This sequence joins TRBV7-9 and TRBJ2-5; a weak D match, TRBD2 (5 bases). This CDR3 is 14 amino acids long. CDR1 is SEHNR and CDR2 is FQNEAQ in the germline V gene (reference sequence). V lost 5 bases, J lost 1 base, and 11 bases lay in between. The CDR3 reads CASSQTRGQETQYF. CDR3 nucleotides: TGTGCCAGCAGCCAAACTAGAGGCCAAGAGACCCAGTACTTC.

Details on this clonotype: A read error may produce the germline difference seen at one junction end. The chain is built from TRBV5-3 and TRBJ2-7; D not resolved. TRBV5-3 qualifies as an ORF whose function is uncertain. This CDR3 comprises 12 residues. CDR3 residues: CASSLELHEQYF. DNA of the CDR3: TGTGCCAGCAGCTTGGAACTCCACGAGCAGTACTTC.

The chain recombines TRBV7-6 with TRBJ1-1; 9 nucleotides align to TRBD1. This CDR3 is 16 amino acids long. Trimming removed 4 bases from V and 1 base from J; junction bases left unmatched: 7. Germline V CDR1 and CDR2: SGHVS, FNYEAQ. The DNA for the CDR3 is TGTGCCAGCAGCTCCAGACAGGGGGTTGGGAACACTGAAGCTTTCTTT. It translates to CASSSRQGVGNTEAFF.

The V gene is TRBV7-9, the J gene TRBJ2-1; D may be TRBD2 (6 bases). CDR1 and CDR2 from the germline V gene are SEHNR and FQNEAQ (reference sequence). Trimming cost V 4 bases and J 8 bases, with 12 bases left between them. This CDR3 comprises 13 residues. The CDR3, as DNA: TGTGCCAGCAGCTGGGCGGAGGGCGATGAGCAGTTCTTC. It codes for CASSWAEGDEQFF.

The chain couples TRBV12-3 or TRBV12-4 to TRBJ1-1; the D gene is possibly TRBD1 (6 bases). CDR3 length equals 17 residues. V lost 5 bases, J lost 1 base, and 20 bases lay in between. The DNA for the CDR3 is TGTGCCAGCAGTCATTACATCGCCGGACAGAAGAACACTGAAGCTTTCTTT. Amino acid sequence: CASSHYIAGQKNTEAFF.

Only a few counts were recorded for this clonotype. This chain connects TRBV6-9 to TRBJ2-2, with D perhaps assigned TRBD1 or TRBD2 (5 bases each). CDR1 is MNHGY, CDR2 SVAAGI, per germline. CDR3 length: 15 residues. V was pared by 5 bases and J by 0 bases, with 10 bases between. CDR3 loop: CASSTGTTNTGELFF. The CDR3 DNA follows: TGTGCCAGCAGTACCGGGACCACGAACACCGGGGAGCTGTTTTTT.